The rows below give T cell receptor beta chains drawn from one sample of a study of early T cells in non-severe SARS-CoV-2 infection. One entry per CDR3 protein, called by TCRdb with MiXCR from the 5' RACE reads. The data contain 88,000 or so distinct CDR3 sequences, under 15% of them singletons. The specimen was whole blood. These receptors were taken from an adult who was a healthcare worker with PCR-confirmed SARS-CoV-2 infection or an uninfected control (not recorded which). CDR3s include the opening cysteine and the closing phenylalanine or tryptophan. D genes are given only for firm matches.

d_call | v_call | cdr3_aa
TRBD1 | TRBV4-1 | CASSPNRGNTDTQYF
TRBD1 | TRBV11-3 | CASSTVGQGCQPQHF
TRBD1 | TRBV2 | CASITQGATDTQYF
- | TRBV6-2/TRBV6-3 | CASSYSRGVQYF
- | TRBV3-1 | CASSQDLRGGAFF
TRBD2 | TRBV20-1 | CSAQLAGPYEQYF
- | TRBV11-2 | CASSLSFWEGSEAFF
TRBD2 | TRBV10-3 | CAISETLASSTDTQYF
- | TRBV28 | CASRSNTEAFF
- | TRBV20-1 | CSASKSSYNEQFF
- | TRBV21-1 | CASSRGGLLGNTEAFF
- | TRBV11-2 | CASSPPGGVTYEQYF
- | TRBV14 | CVSSQSGANVLTF
- | TRBV28 | CASSSPFSGDEKLFF
TRBD2 | TRBV30 | CAWTKAGATGWEQYF
- | TRBV12-3/TRBV12-4 | CATLGGGNSPLHF
TRBD1 | TRBV7-9 | CASSQGGNTEAFF
- | TRBV7-6 | CASSSNQGEVADTQYF
TRBD1 | TRBV30 | CAWGRGQGSETQYF
- | TRBV28 | CASSLDGTPSQPQHF
- | TRBV29-1 | CSGARGSLDGELFF
TRBD2 | TRBV29-1 | CSVAGLEDIQYF
TRBD1 | TRBV7-8 | CASSLTGGTDTQYF
- | TRBV4-1 | CASSPPFQSTEAFF
- | TRBV5-1 | CASRPPTAQETQYF
- | TRBV4-1 | CASSQGITKLFF
- | TRBV28 | CASRTSGTSYEQYF
TRBD1 | TRBV12-3/TRBV12-4 | CASSTGAVQPQHF
- | TRBV20-1 | CSARIQLGGEQYF
TRBD2 | TRBV20-1 | CSAYLAGLPYNEQFF
- | TRBV11-3 | CASSQTPNTEAFF
- | TRBV7-6 | CASSLDFMNTEAFF
- | TRBV3-1 | CASQDGSSYNEQFF
- | TRBV6-5 | CASSFMGGAEQYF
- | TRBV15 | CATSRDGGGGYEQYF
- | TRBV9 | CASSVGDMGTEAFF
- | TRBV5-1 | CASSFSTYNEQFF
- | TRBV18 | CASSPAGTDTQYF
- | TRBV6-2/TRBV6-3 | CASSYPRLSQETQYF
- | TRBV20-1 | CSARVQGSYGYTF
- | TRBV20-1 | CSAMPANQPQHF
- | TRBV20-1 | CSARRSDTDTQYF
- | TRBV11-2 | CASSFDSQAVTEAFF
- | TRBV11-2 | CASSLVTDPEQFF
TRBD2 | TRBV5-1 | CASSYSGRLYNEQFF
- | TRBV7-9 | CASSLSGRSEQYF
TRBD2 | TRBV6-2/TRBV6-3 | CASRNPAGDTGELFF
TRBD2 | TRBV9 | CASSPSGSADTQYF
TRBD2 | TRBV5-4 | CASSPGDYGYEQYF
- | TRBV20-1 | CSARDPGRENNEQFF